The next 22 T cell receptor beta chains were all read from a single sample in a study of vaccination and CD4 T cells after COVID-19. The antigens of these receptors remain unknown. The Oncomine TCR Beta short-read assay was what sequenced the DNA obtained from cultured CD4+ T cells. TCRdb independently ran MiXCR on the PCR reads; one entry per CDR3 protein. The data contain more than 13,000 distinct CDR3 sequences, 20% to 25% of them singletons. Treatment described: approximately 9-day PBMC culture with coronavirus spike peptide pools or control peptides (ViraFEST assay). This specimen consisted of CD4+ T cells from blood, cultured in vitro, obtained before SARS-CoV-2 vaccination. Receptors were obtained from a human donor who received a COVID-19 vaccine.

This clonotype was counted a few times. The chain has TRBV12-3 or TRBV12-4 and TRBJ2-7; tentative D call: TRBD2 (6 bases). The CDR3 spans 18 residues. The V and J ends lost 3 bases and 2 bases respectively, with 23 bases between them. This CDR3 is CASSLEGRSGFGPYEQYF. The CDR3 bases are TGTGCCAGCAGTTTGGAAGGGAGGTCCGGCTTTGGCCCCTACGAGCAGTACTTC.

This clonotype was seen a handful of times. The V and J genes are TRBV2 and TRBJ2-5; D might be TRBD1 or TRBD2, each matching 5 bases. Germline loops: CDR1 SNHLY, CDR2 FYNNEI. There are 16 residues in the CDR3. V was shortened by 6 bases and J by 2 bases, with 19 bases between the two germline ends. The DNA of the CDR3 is TGTGCCAGCAGGGGTTACCGGGACCCAGAGCAAGAGACCCAGTACTTC. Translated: CASRGYRDPEQETQYF.

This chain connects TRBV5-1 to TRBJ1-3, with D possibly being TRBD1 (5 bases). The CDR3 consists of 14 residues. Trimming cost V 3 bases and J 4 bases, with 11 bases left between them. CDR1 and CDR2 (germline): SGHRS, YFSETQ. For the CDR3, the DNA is TGCGCCAGCAGCTGGGACTTAACCGGAAACACCATATATTTT. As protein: CASSWDLTGNTIYF.

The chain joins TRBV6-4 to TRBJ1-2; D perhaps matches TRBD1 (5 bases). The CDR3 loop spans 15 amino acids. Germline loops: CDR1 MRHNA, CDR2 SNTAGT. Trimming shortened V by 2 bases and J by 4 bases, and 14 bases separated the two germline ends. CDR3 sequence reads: CASSDEAGVGYGYTF. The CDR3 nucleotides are TGTGCCAGCAGTGACGAGGCGGGGGTCGGCTATGGCTACACCTTC.

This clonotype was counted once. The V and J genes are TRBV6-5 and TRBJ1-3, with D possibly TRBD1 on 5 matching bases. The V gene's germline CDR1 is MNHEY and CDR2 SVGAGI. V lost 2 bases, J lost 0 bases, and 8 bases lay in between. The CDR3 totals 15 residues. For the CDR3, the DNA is TGTGCCAGCAGTTACGACAGAAGCTCTGGAAACACCATATATTTT. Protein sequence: CASSYDRSSGNTIYF.

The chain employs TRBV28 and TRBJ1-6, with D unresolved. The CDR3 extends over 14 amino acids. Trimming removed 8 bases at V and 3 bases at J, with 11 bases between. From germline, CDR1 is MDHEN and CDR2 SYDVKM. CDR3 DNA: TGTGCCAGCTTCGTGGGCAGCTATAATTCACCCCTCCACTTT. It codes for CASFVGSYNSPLHF.

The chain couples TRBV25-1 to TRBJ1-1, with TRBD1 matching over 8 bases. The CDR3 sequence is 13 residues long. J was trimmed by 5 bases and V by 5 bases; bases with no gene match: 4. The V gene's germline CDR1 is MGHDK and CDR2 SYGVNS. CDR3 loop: CASSRTGTTEAFF. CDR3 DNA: TGTGCCAGCAGTCGGACAGGGACAACTGAAGCTTTCTTT.

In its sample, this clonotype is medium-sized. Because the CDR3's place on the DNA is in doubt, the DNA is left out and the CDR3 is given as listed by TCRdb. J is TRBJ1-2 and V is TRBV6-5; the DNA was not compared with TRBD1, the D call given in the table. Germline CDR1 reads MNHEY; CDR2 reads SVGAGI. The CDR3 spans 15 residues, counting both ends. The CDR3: CASSSSTGVGYGYTF.

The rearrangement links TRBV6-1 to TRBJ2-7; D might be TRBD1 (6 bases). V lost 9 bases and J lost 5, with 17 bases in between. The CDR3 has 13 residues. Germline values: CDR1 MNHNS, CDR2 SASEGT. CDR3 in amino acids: CASLFWGRNEQYF. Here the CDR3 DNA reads TGTGCCAGTCTCTTCTGGGGGCGCAACGAGCAGTACTTC.

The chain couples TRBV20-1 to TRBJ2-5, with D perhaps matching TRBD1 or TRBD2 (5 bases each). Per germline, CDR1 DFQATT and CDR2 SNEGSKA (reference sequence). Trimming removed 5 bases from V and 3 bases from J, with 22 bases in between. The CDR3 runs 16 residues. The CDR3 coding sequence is TGCAGTGCTCCAGATTATAGGTCGGGGCAAGAAGAGACCCAGTACTTC. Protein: CSAPDYRSGQEETQYF.

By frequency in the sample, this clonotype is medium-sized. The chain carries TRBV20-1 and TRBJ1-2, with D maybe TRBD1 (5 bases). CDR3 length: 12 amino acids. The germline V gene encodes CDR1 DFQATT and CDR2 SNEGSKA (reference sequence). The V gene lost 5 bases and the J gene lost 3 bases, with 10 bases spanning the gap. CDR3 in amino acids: CSAGGTHYGYTF. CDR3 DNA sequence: TGCAGTGCTGGGGGGACTCACTATGGCTACACCTTC.

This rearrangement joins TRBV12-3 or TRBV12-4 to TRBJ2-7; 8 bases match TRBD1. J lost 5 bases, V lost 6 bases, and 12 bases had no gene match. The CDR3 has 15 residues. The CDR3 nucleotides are TGTGCCAGCAGGTCCGGCCTCGCAGGGGGCCACGAGCAGTACTTC. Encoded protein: CASRSGLAGGHEQYF.

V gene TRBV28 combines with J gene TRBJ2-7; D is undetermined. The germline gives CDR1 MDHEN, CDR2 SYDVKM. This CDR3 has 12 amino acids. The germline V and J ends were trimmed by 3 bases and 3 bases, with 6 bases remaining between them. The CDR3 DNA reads TGTGCCAGCAGTTTCCGGTTCTACGAGCAGTACTTC. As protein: CASSFRFYEQYF.

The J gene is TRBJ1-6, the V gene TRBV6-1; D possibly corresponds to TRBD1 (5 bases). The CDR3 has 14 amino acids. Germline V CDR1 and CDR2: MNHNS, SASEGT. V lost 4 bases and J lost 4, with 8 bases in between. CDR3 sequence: CASSVGVYNSPLHF. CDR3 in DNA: TGTGCCAGCAGTGTAGGGGTTTATAATTCACCCCTCCACTTT.

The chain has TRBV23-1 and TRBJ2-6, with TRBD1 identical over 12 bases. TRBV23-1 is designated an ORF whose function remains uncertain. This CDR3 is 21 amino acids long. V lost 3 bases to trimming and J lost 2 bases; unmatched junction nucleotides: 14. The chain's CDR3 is CASSQPRLPGQGAAGANVLTF. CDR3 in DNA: TGCGCCAGCAGTCAGCCAAGGTTACCGGGACAGGGGGCCGCTGGGGCCAACGTCCTGACTTTC.

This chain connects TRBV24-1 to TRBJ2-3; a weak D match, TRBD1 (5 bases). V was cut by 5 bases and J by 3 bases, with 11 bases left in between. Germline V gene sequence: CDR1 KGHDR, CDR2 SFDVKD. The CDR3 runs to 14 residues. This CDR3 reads CATSGQGGTDTQYF. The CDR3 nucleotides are TGTGCCACCAGTGGGCAGGGTGGGACAGATACGCAGTATTTT.

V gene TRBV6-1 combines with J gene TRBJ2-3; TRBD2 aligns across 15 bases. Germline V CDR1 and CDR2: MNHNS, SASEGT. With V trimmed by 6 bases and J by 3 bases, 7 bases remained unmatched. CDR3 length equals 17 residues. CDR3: CASSRGLAGGGTDTQYF. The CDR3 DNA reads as TGTGCCAGCAGCCGGGGACTAGCGGGGGGCGGAACAGATACGCAGTATTTT.

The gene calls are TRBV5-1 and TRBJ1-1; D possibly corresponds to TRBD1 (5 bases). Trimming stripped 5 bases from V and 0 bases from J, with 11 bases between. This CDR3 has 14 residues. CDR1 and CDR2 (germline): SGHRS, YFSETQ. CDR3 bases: TGCGCCAGCAGACTGGGACGGATGAACACTGAAGCTTTCTTT. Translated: CASRLGRMNTEAFF.

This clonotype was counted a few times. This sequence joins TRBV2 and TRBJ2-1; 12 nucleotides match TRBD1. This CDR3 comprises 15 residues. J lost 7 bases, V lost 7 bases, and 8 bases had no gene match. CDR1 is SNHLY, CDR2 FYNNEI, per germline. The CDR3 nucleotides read TGTGCCAGCATTCCGGGACAGGGGGCGTTTAATGAGCAGTTCTTC. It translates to CASIPGQGAFNEQFF.

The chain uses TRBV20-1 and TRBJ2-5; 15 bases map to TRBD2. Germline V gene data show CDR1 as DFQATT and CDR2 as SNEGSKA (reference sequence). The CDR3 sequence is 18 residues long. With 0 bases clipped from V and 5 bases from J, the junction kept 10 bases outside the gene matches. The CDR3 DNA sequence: TGCAGTGCTAGAGATCTCTGGACTAGCGGGGGGGCCTGGGAGACCCAGTACTTC. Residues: CSARDLWTSGGAWETQYF.

The CDR3: CASSFGAYLARIETQYF. The CDR3 DNA is TGTGCCAGCAGCTTTGGGGCCTATCTAGCCCGCATAGAGACCCAGTACTTC. V and J are TRBV11-2 and TRBJ2-5; D is tentatively TRBD1 or TRBD2 (5 bases each). Germline assignment: CDR1 SGHAT and CDR2 FQNNGV. The CDR3 has 17 residues. Trimming removed 3 bases from V and 4 bases from J, with 21 bases in between. The whole variable domain, filled in from reference TRBV11-2 and TRBJ2-5, reads EAGVAQSPRYKIIEKRQSVAFWCNPISGHATLYWYQQILGQGPKLLIQFQNNGVVDDSQLPKDRFSAERLKGVDSTLKIQPAKLEDSAVYLCASSFGAYLARIETQYFGPGTRLLVL.

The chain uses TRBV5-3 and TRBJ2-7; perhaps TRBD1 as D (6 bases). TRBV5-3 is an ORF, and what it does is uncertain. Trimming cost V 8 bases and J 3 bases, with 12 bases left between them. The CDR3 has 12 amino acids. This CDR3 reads CASSVQGYEQYF. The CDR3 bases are TGTGCCAGCAGCGTACAGGGCTACGAGCAGTACTTC.